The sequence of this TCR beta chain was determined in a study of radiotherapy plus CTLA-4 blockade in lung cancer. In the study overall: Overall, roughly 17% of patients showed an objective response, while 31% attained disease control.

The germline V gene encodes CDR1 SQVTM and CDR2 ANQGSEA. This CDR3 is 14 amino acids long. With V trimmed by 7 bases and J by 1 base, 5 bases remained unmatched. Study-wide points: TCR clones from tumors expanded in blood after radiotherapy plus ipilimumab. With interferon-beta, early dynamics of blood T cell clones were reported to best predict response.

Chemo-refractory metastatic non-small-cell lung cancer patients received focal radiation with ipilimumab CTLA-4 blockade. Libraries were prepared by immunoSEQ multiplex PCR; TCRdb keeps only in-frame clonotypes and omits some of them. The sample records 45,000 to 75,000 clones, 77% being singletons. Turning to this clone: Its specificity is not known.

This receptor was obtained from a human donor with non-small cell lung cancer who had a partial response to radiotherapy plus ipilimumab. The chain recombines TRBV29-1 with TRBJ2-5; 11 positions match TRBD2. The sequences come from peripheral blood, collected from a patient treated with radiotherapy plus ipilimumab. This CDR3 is CSALGLAVQETQYF. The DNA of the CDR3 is TGCAGCGCTTTGGGACTAGCGGTCCAAGAGACCCAGTACTTC. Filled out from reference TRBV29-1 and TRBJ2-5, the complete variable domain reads SAVISQKPSRDICQRGTSLTIQCQVDSQVTMMFWYRQQPGQSLTLIATANQGSEATYESGFVIDKFPISRPNLTFSTLTVSNMSPEDSSIYLCSALGLAVQETQYFGPGTRLLVL.